Detailed here is one T cell receptor beta chain. The entry originates in a study of T cell changes during pregnancy in multiple sclerosis. Sequencing used immunoSEQ multiplex PCR; TCRdb keeps in-frame clones, though not all of them. The table lists around 75,000 clones, over 85% of them singletons. This CDR3 region has 15 residues. In germline, CDR1 is SGHRS, CDR2 YFSETQ. Trimming removed 4 bases at V and 1 base at J, with 9 bases between. This sample comprised CD4+ T cells from peripheral blood mononuclear cells, obtained after pregnancy. This clonotype was obtained from a female donor with multiple sclerosis, enrolled in a pregnancy study. This sequence joins TRBV5-1 and TRBJ2-6; D not resolved. In DNA, the CDR3 is TGCGCCAGCAGCCCGGGTCCATCTGGGGCCAACGTCCTGACTTTC. Protein sequence: CASSPGPSGANVLTF.